This TCR beta chain appears in the sequencing data of a study of T cells in Graves' hyperthyroidism and ophthalmopathy. Clinical symptoms, serum thyroxine, TRAb, thyroid ultrasound and orbital computed tomography established diagnosis. The source material, RNA transcripts, was used to amplify TCR beta CDR3 regions. HTBI primers drove first-round RT-PCR of the TCR CDR3. TCRdb analysed the multiplex PCR reads with MiXCR anew, one entry per CDR3 protein. The table records approximately 380,000 distinct CDR3 sequences, 15% to 20% of them present only once. Germline loops: CDR1 SGDLS, CDR2 YYNGEE. With 6 bases removed from V and 8 bases from J, the gap between germline ends came to 17 bases. CDR3 length: 13 residues.

The sequenced sample consisted of blood. The sequence was obtained from a man aged 18-30 years with Graves' ophthalmopathy. The chain has TRBV9 and TRBJ1-2; possible D gene TRBD1, 6 bases. CDR3 region: CASNLQGEGGYTF. CDR3 sequence (DNA): TGTGCCAGCAACTTACAGGGCGAGGGAGGCTACACCTTC. The whole variable domain, remainder taken from reference TRBV9 and TRBJ1-2, is DSGVTQTPKHLITATGQRVTLRCSPRSGDLSVYWYQQSLDQGLQFLIQYYNGEERAKGNILERFSAQQFPDLHSELNLSSLELGDSALYFCASNLQGEGGYTFGSGTRLTVV.